The 8 T cell receptor beta chains below come from one sample, sequenced in a study of CXCR3-negative and CXCR3-positive naive CD8 T cells. 5' RACE with UMI labels generated the TRB cDNA libraries. TCRdb reprocessed the 5' RACE reads and keeps a single row for each CDR3 protein, giving no DNA. The sample has approximately 56,000 distinct CDR3 sequences. The source material was memory CD8+ T cells from blood. The receptors here all came from a human donor in good health. Some clones in this sample may be carry-over from other donors' samples.

The rearrangement joins TRBV29-1 to TRBJ2-3. CDR1 and CDR2 from the germline V gene are SQVTM and ANQGSEA. The CDR3 covers 13 residues. CDR3 sequence: CSVEDPYTDTQYF.

The chain couples TRBV29-1 to TRBJ2-2; as DNA is missing, the TRBD2 call by TCRdb cannot be tested. Per the germline V gene, CDR1 is SQVTM and CDR2 is ANQGSEA. This CDR3 is 15 amino acids long. The CDR3 protein is CSVEDVEGLTGELFF.

J is TRBJ2-1 and V is TRBV6-2 or TRBV6-3; TCRdb's D call of TRBD1 is untestable without DNA. The CDR3 runs 12 residues. Germline-derived CDR1 and CDR2 are MNHEY and SVGEGT. This CDR3 reads CASEGGNNEQFF.

The chain couples TRBV5-1 to TRBJ1-1. CDR3 size: 14 residues. Per germline, CDR1 SGHRS and CDR2 YFSETQ. CDR3 loop: CASSLDIGNTEAFF.

The rearrangement uses TRBV15 and TRBJ2-1; TCRdb proposes TRBD2, but this gene call is untestable without DNA. The CDR3 runs 15 residues. CDR1 LNHNV and CDR2 YYDKDF come from the germline V gene (reference sequence). This CDR3 reads CATSRTREGYNEQFF.

V and J are TRBV3-1 and TRBJ1-2; TCRdb proposes TRBD1, but this gene call is untestable without DNA. This CDR3 region has 15 residues. Germline V gene lookup returns CDR1 LGHDT and CDR2 YNNKEL (reference sequence). The CDR3 here is CASSYMDRVVYGYTF.

The rearrangement uses TRBV11-2 and TRBJ2-7; no DNA is available, so the TRBD1 call from TCRdb remains unchecked. CDR3 length: 13 residues. Germline V CDR1 and CDR2: SGHAT, FQNNGV. CDR3 in amino acids: CASTLIRAYEQYF.

The J gene is TRBJ2-3, the V gene TRBV27; TCRdb proposes TRBD1, but this gene call is untestable without DNA. The CDR3 spans 15 residues. Germline V gene sequence: CDR1 MNHEY, CDR2 SMNVEV (reference sequence). CDR3 protein: CAGTPGGGQPDTQYF.